What follows are 9 T cell receptor beta chains derived from one specimen sequenced in a study of T cells in Graves' hyperthyroidism and ophthalmopathy. It was RNA transcripts that yielded the amplified TCR beta CDR3 regions. With the HTBI primer set, the TCR CDR3 went through a first round of RT-PCR. MiXCR, applied by TCRdb to the multiplex PCR reads, yields one record per CDR3 protein. The sample yields approximately 300,000 distinct CDR3 sequences, approximately 15% seen once. The sequencing input was blood. The receptors were sampled from a man aged 25 to 45 with Graves' hyperthyroidism.

The chain recombines TRBV12-3 or TRBV12-4 with TRBJ2-1; perhaps TRBD2 as D (5 bases). V was clipped by 3 bases and J by 8 bases, with 11 bases between them. This CDR3 has 13 amino acids. CDR3 sequence reads: CASSFGVRDEQFF. The DNA for the CDR3 is TGTGCCAGCAGTTTCGGCGTGAGGGATGAGCAGTTCTTC.

The rearrangement uses TRBV29-1 and TRBJ1-3; D gene unclear. The length of the CDR3 is 10 residues. The germline CDR1 and CDR2 sequences are SQVTM and ANQGSEA. Trimming stripped 5 bases from V and 8 bases from J, with 7 bases between. The CDR3, as DNA: TGCAGCGTTCCCTCTGACACCATATATTTT. Protein sequence: CSVPSDTIYF. The whole variable domain, filled in from reference TRBV29-1 and TRBJ1-3, reads SAVISQKPSRDICQRGTSLTIQCQVDSQVTMMFWYRQQPGQSLTLIATANQGSEATYESGFVIDKFPISRPNLTFSTLTVSNMSPEDSSIYLCSVPSDTIYFGEGSWLTVV.

In the case of this clonotype: Given a much more abundant clone one base away, this may be a read error. The chain is built from TRBV20-1 and TRBJ2-1, with 8 bases aligning to TRBD2. The germline V gene has CDR1 DFQATT and CDR2 SNEGSKA (reference sequence). This CDR3 has 13 residues. In DNA, the CDR3 is TGCAGTACTAGACCGGGACTAGAAGATGAGCAGTTCTTC. This sequence encodes CSTRPGLEDEQFF.

In this sample, this clonotype turned up a few times. This chain joins TRBV20-1 and TRBJ2-3; D perhaps matches TRBD2 (7 bases). The V end lost 2 bases, the J end lost 9 bases, and 21 bases lay between the germline ends. From germline, CDR1 is DFQATT and CDR2 SNEGSKA (reference sequence). This CDR3 has 15 amino acids. The CDR3 sequence: CSARWGGGQTPTQYF. The CDR3 coding sequence is TGCAGTGCTAGATGGGGAGGGGGACAAACTCCAACGCAGTATTTT.

The chain couples TRBV7-3 to TRBJ2-7, with D perhaps matching TRBD2 (6 bases). The CDR3 spans 16 residues. V lost 5 bases to trimming and J lost 5 bases, with 22 bases between them. From germline, CDR1 is SGHTA and CDR2 FQGTGA. CDR3 nucleotides: TGTGCCAGCAGCGCCAGCCCCCGGGACTTCGGGGACGAGCAGTACTTC. Translated: CASSASPRDFGDEQYF.

This clonotype turned up a few times. The chain couples TRBV10-1 to TRBJ2-1; D remains ambiguous. Germline CDR1 reads WNHNN; CDR2 reads SYGVQD (reference sequence). This CDR3 spans 15 amino acids. Trimming removed 8 bases from V and 3 bases from J, with 17 bases in between. The CDR3 region has the DNA TGCGCCAGCCCCCAACCAGAGTCCTTCTACAATGAGCAGTTCTTC. Translating gives CASPQPESFYNEQFF.

This clonotype occurred once. A much larger clone lies one base from this, so it may be a read error. This sequence joins TRBV30 and TRBJ1-1, with D unresolved. Germline lookup yields CDR1 GTSNPN and CDR2 SVGIG (reference sequence). This CDR3 is built from 14 residues. CDR3 in amino acids: CAWSVPDLNTEVFF. Here the CDR3 DNA reads TGTGCCTGGAGTGTACCCGATTTGAACACTGAAGTTTTCTTT.

Note on this clonotype: A much bigger clone sits one base away, suggesting this may be a read error. The genes are TRBV5-1 and TRBJ2-1, with 12 bases matching TRBD2. Germline CDR1 SGHRS, CDR2 YFSETQ. This CDR3 is built from 16 residues. The CDR3 coding sequence is TGCGCCAGCAGCTTTACTGGACTAGCGGGGTACATTGAGCAGTTCTTC. Translated: CASSFTGLAGYIEQFF. Looking up the rest from reference TRBV5-1 and TRBJ2-1 gives the full variable domain: KAGVTQTPRYLIKTRGQQVTLSCSPISGHRSVSWYQQTPGQGLQFLFEYFSETQRNKGNFPGRFSGRQFSNSRSEMNVSTLELGDSALYLCASSFTGLAGYIEQFFGPGTRLTVL.

This clonotype was picked up many times. The V and J genes are TRBV6-5 and TRBJ2-5; D unclear. CDR3 length: 13 amino acids. Per germline, CDR1 MNHEY and CDR2 SVGAGI. Trimming took off 2 bases at V and 2 bases at J, with 6 bases between the two ends. CDR3: CASSYPGQETQYF. CDR3 DNA sequence: TGTGCCAGCAGTTACCCGGGTCAAGAGACCCAGTACTTC.